Following are 32 T cell receptor beta chains from one sample sequenced in a study of T cells in narcolepsy. TCRdb keeps only in-frame clones here, not all; method: immunoSEQ multiplex PCR. Here the sample spans 27,000 or so clones, 70% to 80% being singletons. Sequencing was done on a sample of CD45RA- memory CD4+ T cells from PBMCs. The receptors were gathered from a human donor with narcolepsy.

J is TRBJ1-6 and V is TRBV11-3; D uncertain. The V end lost 6 bases, the J end lost 6 bases, and 15 bases lay between the germline ends. The CDR3 contains 15 residues. The V gene's germline CDR1 is SGHNT and CDR2 YENEEA. The CDR3 protein is CASSPDPQINSPLHF. The CDR3 DNA is TGTGCCAGCAGTCCCGATCCCCAGATTAATTCACCCCTCCACTTT.

This clone was seen a handful of times. The CDR3 nucleotides read TGTGCCAGCAGCTTTATAGACTACGAGCAGTACTTC. Protein: CASSFIDYEQYF. The rearrangement links TRBV5-6 to TRBJ2-7; unclear D gene. Germline lookup yields CDR1 SGHDT and CDR2 YYEEEE. V lost 2 bases to trimming and J lost 3 bases, with 6 bases between them. This CDR3 has 12 amino acids. The full variable domain, with the rest looked up from reference TRBV5-6 and TRBJ2-7, is DAGVTQSPTHLIKTRGQQVTLRCSPKSGHDTVSWYQQALGQGPQFIFQYYEEEERQRGNFPDRFSGHQFPNYSSELNVNALLLGDSALYLCASSFIDYEQYFGPGTRLTVT.

The genes are TRBV5-1 and TRBJ2-1; TRBD2 might be the D (5 bases). Germline CDR1 is SGHRS and CDR2 is YFSETQ. The CDR3 is 16 residues long. V lost 0 bases, J lost 4 bases, and 14 bases lay in between. In DNA, the CDR3 is TGCGCCAGCAGCTTGGCCACTAGTAATAAGTACAATGAGCAGTTCTTC. It yields the protein CASSLATSNKYNEQFF.

The V call is TRBV14, the J call TRBJ2-5; either TRBD1 or TRBD2 may supply D (7 bases each). CDR3 length: 14 amino acids. Germline assignment: CDR1 SGHDN and CDR2 FVKESK. The V and J ends lost 6 bases and 2 bases respectively, with 13 bases between them. CDR3 DNA: TGTGCCAGCAGTTTCAGGGGGGGGCAAGAGACCCAGTACTTC. Translation: CASSFRGGQETQYF.

This chain uses TRBV7-2 with TRBJ2-5; 8 bases agree with TRBD2. J was trimmed by 2 bases and V by 2 bases; bases with no gene match: 7. CDR1 SGHTA and CDR2 FQGNSA come from the germline V gene. The CDR3 length is 16 residues. The CDR3 spells CASSLSSAGGQETQYF. The CDR3 DNA reads TGTGCCAGCAGCTTATCATCTGCGGGGGGACAAGAGACCCAGTACTTC.

V and J are TRBV7-8 and TRBJ1-2, with 7 bases that match TRBD1. Losses at the gene ends were 5 bases for V and 7 bases for J; bases not matched to a gene: 4. The CDR3 spans 12 residues. Germline CDR1 is SGHVS and CDR2 is FQNEAQ. The CDR3 is CASSQGVGGYTF. The DNA for the CDR3 is TGTGCCAGCAGCCAGGGGGTAGGTGGCTACACCTTC. Based on the CDR3 plus reference TRBV7-8 and TRBJ1-2, the full variable domain is GAGVSQSPRYKVAKRGQDVALRCDPISGHVSLFWYQQALGQGPEFLTYFQNEAQLDKSGLPSDRFFAERPEGSVSTLKIQRTQQEDSAVYLCASSQGVGGYTFGSGTRLTVV.

In this sample, this clone turned up a few times. The chain couples TRBV6-5 to TRBJ2-3; D uncertain. The CDR3 loop spans 13 amino acids. Deletions cut 2 bases from V and 12 bases from J, with 15 bases between. The germline CDR1 and CDR2 sequences are MNHEY and SVGAGI. DNA of the CDR3: TGTGCCAGCAGTTACCCACCACCCGAGACTCAGTATTTT. Protein sequence: CASSYPPPETQYF.

J is TRBJ2-1 and V is TRBV27, with TRBD1 matching 9 bases. Germline loops: CDR1 MNHEY, CDR2 SMNVEV (reference sequence). The CDR3 is 14 residues long. V lost 5 bases to trimming and J lost 6 bases; unmatched junction nucleotides: 5. CDR3 sequence reads: CASSLRDRANEQFF. The CDR3 region has the DNA TGTGCCAGCAGTCTCCGGGACAGGGCCAATGAGCAGTTCTTC.

This rearrangement joins TRBV11-2 to TRBJ1-1; TRBD1 matches at 10 bases. The length of the CDR3 is 14 residues. Germline assignment: CDR1 SGHAT and CDR2 FQNNGV. The V gene end was trimmed by 3 bases and the J gene end by 8 bases; junction bases not matched to a gene: 6. DNA for the CDR3: TGTGCCAGCAGCTTGGGGACAGGGGCGAGGGAAGCTTTCTTT. It yields the protein CASSLGTGAREAFF.

The genes are TRBV7-2 and TRBJ1-3; D may be TRBD1 (5 bases). This CDR3 has 16 residues. The V gene lost 1 base and the J gene lost 1 base, with 11 bases spanning the gap. The germline V gene encodes CDR1 SGHTA and CDR2 FQGNSA. The CDR3 loop is CASSLGRQRSGNTIYF. Written as DNA, the CDR3 is TGTGCCAGCAGCTTAGGGAGACAGAGATCTGGAAACACCATATATTTT.

The sample holds a few counts of this clone. The gene calls are TRBV4-1 and TRBJ2-7; TRBD2 matches 8 bases. Germline V CDR1 and CDR2: MGHRA, YSYEKL. V was clipped by 2 bases and J by 0 bases; unmatched bases: 3. The CDR3 sequence is 15 residues long. CDR3 region: CASSQLAGNSYEQYF. The CDR3 coding sequence is TGCGCCAGCAGCCAATTAGCGGGAAACTCCTACGAGCAGTACTTC.

The chain joins TRBV7-6 to TRBJ1-5; 8 nucleotides align to TRBD1. From germline, CDR1 is SGHVS and CDR2 FNYEAQ. The CDR3 is 14 residues long. After removal of 4 bases from V and 7 bases from J, the junction contained 6 bases not matched to a gene. CDR3 sequence reads: CASSSTGVGQPQHF. The DNA for the CDR3 is TGTGCCAGCAGCTCGACAGGGGTGGGGCAGCCCCAGCATTTT.

The rearrangement uses TRBV10-3 and TRBJ2-5; tentative D call: TRBD2 (5 bases). V lost 0 bases and J 4 bases, leaving 15 bases between the germline ends. Germline V gene data show CDR1 as ENHRY and CDR2 as SYGVKD. The CDR3 runs 16 residues. CDR3 in amino acids: CAISESFDGGGETQYF. In nucleotides, the CDR3 is TGTGCCATCAGTGAGTCGTTTGACGGAGGTGGAGAGACCCAGTACTTC.

CDR3 loop: CASSPGTSGEQYF. CDR3 DNA sequence: TGTGCCAGCTCTCCCGGGACTAGTGGCGAGCAGTACTTC. The chain carries TRBV18 and TRBJ2-7, with 8 bases fitting TRBD2. Per the germline V gene, CDR1 is KGHSH and CDR2 is LQKENI. Trimming cost V 6 bases and J 6 bases; bases outside gene matches: 7. The CDR3 consists of 13 residues. Full variable domain (rest looked up from reference TRBV18 and TRBJ2-7): NAGVMQNPRHLVRRRGQEARLRCSPMKGHSHVYWYRQLPEEGLKFMVYLQKENIIDESGMPKERFSAEFPKEGPSILRIQQVVRGDSAAYFCASSPGTSGEQYFGPGTRLTVT.

The chain uses TRBV6-1 and TRBJ1-4; D is unclear. V was clipped by 5 bases and J by 7 bases, with 17 bases between them. CDR1 and CDR2 (germline): MNHNS, SASEGT. The CDR3 contains 15 residues. The CDR3 DNA is TGTGCCAGCAGTAATCCGGCAGGTCTTACTGAAAAACTGTTTTTT. It codes for CASSNPAGLTEKLFF.

This chain joins TRBV5-1 and TRBJ2-6; D is perhaps TRBD1 (5 bases). Germline V gene lookup returns CDR1 SGHRS and CDR2 YFSETQ. The CDR3 runs 15 residues. V shed 4 bases and J shed 0 bases, with 8 bases lying between them. The CDR3 is CASSAQVSGANVLTF. The CDR3 bases are TGCGCCAGCAGCGCACAGGTCTCTGGGGCCAACGTCCTGACTTTC. Using reference TRBV5-1 and TRBJ2-6 for the parts outside the CDR3, the full variable domain is KAGVTQTPRYLIKTRGQQVTLSCSPISGHRSVSWYQQTPGQGLQFLFEYFSETQRNKGNFPGRFSGRQFSNSRSEMNVSTLELGDSALYLCASSAQVSGANVLTFGAGSRLTVL.

The chain is built from TRBV19 and TRBJ1-4; D is uncertain. V dropped 4 bases and J dropped 0 bases, with 9 bases sitting between them. The germline V gene has CDR1 LNHDA and CDR2 SQIVND (reference sequence). The CDR3 has 15 residues. CDR3 loop: CASSNAVATNEKLFF. CDR3 nucleotide sequence: TGTGCCAGTAGTAACGCAGTTGCAACTAATGAAAAACTGTTTTTT.

This rearrangement joins TRBV6-6 to TRBJ2-2; D might be TRBD2 (6 bases). Germline CDR1 reads MNHNY; CDR2 reads SVGAGI (reference sequence). Between the trimmed V and J ends, which lost 6 bases and 3 bases, there was a span of 11 bases. The CDR3 consists of 14 residues. The CDR3 loop is CASRDGGYTGELFF. CDR3 in DNA: TGTGCCAGCAGAGATGGGGGGTACACCGGGGAGCTGTTTTTT.

The CDR3 spells CASRRTLAGGTDTQYF. DNA for the CDR3: TGTGCCAGCAGAAGAACACTAGCGGGCGGCACAGATACGCAGTATTTT. This rearrangement joins TRBV2 to TRBJ2-3; 9 bases agree with TRBD2. The CDR3 has 16 amino acids. The ends lost 6 bases at V and 1 base at J; junction bases unmatched: 8. Germline CDR1 and CDR2: SNHLY and FYNNEI.

The chain recombines TRBV6-1 with TRBJ1-2, with 7 bases lining up with TRBD1. The V and J ends lost 6 bases and 3 bases, in that order; junction bases with no gene match: 7. The CDR3 totals 14 residues. The germline V gene encodes CDR1 MNHNS and CDR2 SASEGT. CDR3 region: CASRDEGGHYGYTF. CDR3 nucleotide sequence: TGTGCCAGCAGGGATGAAGGGGGCCACTATGGCTACACCTTC.

The V call is TRBV18, the J call TRBJ1-5, with 7 bases that match TRBD1. J lost 4 bases, V lost 6 bases, and 6 bases had no gene match. Germline CDR1 and CDR2: KGHSH and LQKENI. This CDR3 has 14 amino acids. The DNA for the CDR3 is TGTGCCAGCTCCCGGGACAGCGGTAATCAGCCCCAGCATTTT. This codes for CASSRDSGNQPQHF.

The gene calls are TRBV6-1 and TRBJ2-3; D gene unclear. Trimming stripped 7 bases from V and 5 bases from J, with 7 bases between. CDR1 and CDR2 from the germline V gene are MNHNS and SASEGT. The length of the CDR3 is 11 residues. The CDR3 is CASTRGDTQYF. For the CDR3, the DNA is TGTGCCAGCACCCGTGGAGATACGCAGTATTTT.

CDR3 DNA: TGTGCCAGCAGCTTCGACTCGGAGCAGTTCTTC. Amino acids: CASSFDSEQFF. The chain joins TRBV7-2 to TRBJ2-1, with D unclear. The CDR3 has 11 residues. The V and J ends lost 3 bases and 10 bases respectively, with 7 bases between them. Looked up from germline, CDR1 is SGHTA and CDR2 is FQGNSA.

This clone was picked up a small number of times. This chain connects TRBV2 to TRBJ2-7, with 9 bases that match TRBD2. The V and J ends lost 7 bases and 5 bases, in that order; junction bases with no gene match: 9. The germline V gene encodes CDR1 SNHLY and CDR2 FYNNEI. The CDR3 is made up of 14 amino acids. The CDR3 DNA sequence: TGTGCCAGCAAAGAGCGGGGGGTCCGAAACGAGCAGTACTTC. Protein: CASKERGVRNEQYF.

The genes are TRBV7-2 and TRBJ1-5; D gene unclear. CDR3 length: 14 amino acids. The germline gives CDR1 SGHTA, CDR2 FQGNSA. Trimming shortened V by 2 bases and J by 7 bases, and 12 bases separated the two germline ends. The CDR3: CASSLKGREQPQHF. CDR3 in DNA: TGTGCCAGCAGCTTAAAGGGAAGAGAGCAGCCCCAGCATTTT.

Comments on this clone: Lacking the conserved final phenylalanine or tryptophan, this CDR3 likely reflects a read error. This chain uses TRBV28 with TRBJ2-2, with D perhaps TRBD1 (6 bases). The V end was cut by 6 bases, the J end by 3 bases, with 14 bases between. This CDR3 region has 15 residues. From germline, CDR1 is MDHEN and CDR2 SYDVKM. Here the CDR3 DNA reads TGTGCCAGCAGCCTCACAGGGATTGACACCGGGGAGCTGTTTTCT. As protein: CASSLTGIDTGELFS.

The gene calls are TRBV7-2 and TRBJ1-2; D is possibly TRBD1 (6 bases). Germline-derived CDR1 and CDR2 are SGHTA and FQGNSA. The CDR3 loop spans 13 amino acids. Trimming removed 2 bases at V and 4 bases at J, with 8 bases between. The CDR3: CASSLLQGYGYTF. In DNA form, the CDR3 reads TGTGCCAGCAGCTTATTACAGGGCTATGGCTACACCTTC.

The V gene is TRBV6-1, the J gene TRBJ2-4; D is ambiguous. Germline V gene lookup returns CDR1 MNHNS and CDR2 SASEGT. The CDR3 contains 14 residues. Trimming took off 6 bases at V and 8 bases at J, with 17 bases between the two ends. In DNA form, the CDR3 reads TGTGCCAGCAGCGCTTCGTCACCGTCCGACATTCAGTACTTC. Translating it yields CASSASSPSDIQYF.

This rearrangement joins TRBV29-1 to TRBJ2-7; D possibly matches TRBD1 or TRBD2 (5 bases each). The CDR3 spans 14 residues. Deletions cut 4 bases from V and 7 bases from J, with 20 bases between. Germline V gene data show CDR1 as SQVTM and CDR2 as ANQGSEA. The CDR3 DNA reads TGCAGCGTTGTATCGCAGGGCTTCACGGGGGAGCAGTACTTC. It yields the protein CSVVSQGFTGEQYF.

V is TRBV7-9 and J is TRBJ1-3; 10 bases map to TRBD1. The germline CDR1 and CDR2 sequences are SEHNR and FQNEAQ (reference sequence). Unmatched junction bases numbered 6, after V lost 5 bases and J lost 2 bases. There are 16 residues in the CDR3. CDR3 in DNA: TGTGCCAGCAGCGAAAAAGACAGGGGGCCTGGAAACACCATATATTTT. As protein: CASSEKDRGPGNTIYF.

The rearrangement links TRBV6-1 to TRBJ1-2, with 9 bases that match TRBD1. From germline, CDR1 is MNHNS and CDR2 SASEGT. Trimming cost V 7 bases and J 7 bases; bases outside gene matches: 13. This CDR3 is 15 amino acids long. This chain's CDR3 is CASNVKDRGKGGYTF. Written as DNA, the CDR3 is TGTGCCAGCAACGTAAAGGACAGGGGAAAAGGTGGCTACACCTTC.

The chain is built from TRBV7-2 and TRBJ2-5; TRBD2 aligns across 9 bases. Trimming took 5 bases from V and 5 from J; bases not matched to a gene: 15. The CDR3 has 17 residues. Germline V CDR1 and CDR2: SGHTA, FQGNSA. DNA for the CDR3: TGTGCCAGCAGCCGCAGGGCTGGAGCGGGGGGAGGTGAGACCCAGTACTTC. Translating it yields CASSRRAGAGGGETQYF.